What follows are 10 T cell receptor beta chains derived from one specimen sequenced in a study of PD-1 blockade in classical Hodgkin lymphoma. The repertoire was sequenced with immunoSEQ multiplex PCR; TCRdb's copy has only in-frame clones and lacks some. This table holds about 46,000 clones, about three quarters found once. Relapse was seen in all patients after autologous stem cell transplantation, and brentuximab vedotin exposure was variable. The sample here was peripheral blood mononuclear cells (PBMCs), taken at baseline. These receptors were obtained from a human donor with classical Hodgkin lymphoma.

This clone was seen a few times. This chain links TRBV19 with TRBJ2-3, with TRBD1 matching over 7 bases. CDR1 and CDR2 from the germline V gene are LNHDA and SQIVND (reference sequence). CDR3 length equals 14 residues. The V gene end was trimmed by 4 bases and the J gene end by 1 base; junction bases not matched to a gene: 2. DNA for the CDR3: TGTGCCAGTAGTAGAGACAGGGGCACAGATACGCAGTATTTT. Translation gives CASSRDRGTDTQYF.

This clone was found a few times. The DNA for the CDR3 is TGTGCCAGCAGCCTAGGCACTAGCGGGCTGTACAATGAGCAGTTCTTC. Translating it yields CASSLGTSGLYNEQFF. This rearrangement joins TRBV7-6 to TRBJ2-1; 9 bases are a match to TRBD2. The V gene end was trimmed by 5 bases and the J gene end by 4 bases; junction bases not matched to a gene: 9. Germline V gene lookup returns CDR1 SGHVS and CDR2 FNYEAQ. This CDR3 has 16 residues.

V gene TRBV28 combines with J gene TRBJ1-2; perhaps TRBD1 as D (6 bases). Trimming left V 5 bases short and J 2 bases short, with 12 bases between. The germline V gene has CDR1 MDHEN and CDR2 SYDVKM. CDR3 length: 14 residues. In DNA, the CDR3 is TGTGCCAGCAGTCTCCCGGACAGAAACTATGGCTACACCTTC. Translated: CASSLPDRNYGYTF.

This rearrangement joins TRBV13 to TRBJ2-5, with D perhaps TRBD1 (5 bases). V was clipped by 4 bases and J by 3 bases, with 12 bases between them. The CDR3 sequence is 14 residues long. The V gene's germline CDR1 is PRHDT and CDR2 FYEKMQ (reference sequence). This CDR3 reads CASSSFDRKETQYF. CDR3 nucleotides: TGTGCCAGCAGCTCATTTGACAGAAAAGAGACCCAGTACTTC.

This rearrangement joins TRBV18 to TRBJ2-2, with D uncertain. This CDR3 contains 14 residues. V gave up 0 bases and J gave up 1 base, with 3 bases separating them. Germline-derived CDR1 and CDR2 are KGHSH and LQKENI. The CDR3 nucleotides read TGTGCCAGCTCACCACCGCGGAACACCGGGGAGCTGTTTTTT. The encoded protein is CASSPPRNTGELFF.

The CDR3: CASSIGRGESYNSPLHF. The CDR3 DNA sequence: TGTGCCAGTAGTATCGGTCGGGGGGAGTCTTATAATTCACCCCTCCACTTT. The V call is TRBV19, the J call TRBJ1-6; D may be TRBD1 (5 bases). The CDR3 has 17 residues. The germline CDR1 and CDR2 sequences are LNHDA and SQIVND (reference sequence). Trimming shortened V by 3 bases and J by 4 bases, and 16 bases separated the two germline ends.

The chain joins TRBV9 to TRBJ2-5; D possibly corresponds to TRBD2 (5 bases). This CDR3 region has 15 residues. CDR1 and CDR2 (germline): SGDLS, YYNGEE. V was trimmed by 0 bases and J by 5 bases, leaving 14 bases between them. CDR3 DNA: TGTGCCAGCAGCGTAGGAGGCTATCGAGGGGAGACCCAGTACTTC. This translates into CASSVGGYRGETQYF.

The chain is built from TRBV11-2 and TRBJ2-2, with D tentatively TRBD1 (6 bases). Germline CDR1 is SGHAT and CDR2 is FQNNGV. The length of the CDR3 is 14 residues. The V gene lost 2 bases and the J gene lost 8 bases, with 12 bases spanning the gap. Here the CDR3 reads CASSLYLGAGELFF. CDR3 nucleotides: TGTGCCAGCAGCTTATATCTGGGGGCGGGGGAGCTGTTTTTT.

This clone was found once. The V gene is TRBV9, the J gene TRBJ1-5; D is unclear. Trimming took off 4 bases at V and 4 bases at J, with 9 bases between the two ends. The CDR3 sequence is 13 residues long. The germline CDR1 and CDR2 sequences are SGDLS and YYNGEE. CDR3 amino acids: CASSPFANQPQHF. CDR3 in DNA: TGTGCCAGCAGCCCCTTTGCAAATCAGCCCCAGCATTTT.

The chain links TRBV11-2 to TRBJ1-5; D uncertain. V shed 0 bases and J shed 6 bases, with 9 bases lying between them. CDR3 length equals 14 residues. Germline values: CDR1 SGHAT, CDR2 FQNNGV. CDR3 sequence (DNA): TGTGCCAGCAGCTTAGAGAGGGTGGGTCAGCCCCAGCATTTT. Translation gives CASSLERVGQPQHF.